A selection of T cell receptor beta chains follows, all from one sample in a study of blood T cells in healthy people across ages. TCRdb fed the 5' RACE reads into MiXCR, producing one record per CDR3 protein. The data hold around 780,000 distinct CDR3 sequences, with around 24% observed a single time. These data were likewise used in another study, on T cells of mothers and their children.

The sample consisted of blood. All receptors come from a boy between 10 and 17 years old in good health. CDR3s include the opening cysteine and the closing phenylalanine or tryptophan. The D gene is left open where the match is weak. Not all rows give a size; the values are once, few, many and, for expanded clones, a class.

j_gene: TRBJ2-5; abundance: NA; d_gene: TRBD2; v_gene: TRBV20-1; CDR3aa: CSVLSRGGLQTQYF; CDR3nt: TGCAGTGTTCTATCGCGGGGGGGCCTCCAGACCCAGTACTTC
j_gene: TRBJ1-6; abundance: NA; d_gene: TRBD1; v_gene: TRBV9; CDR3aa: CASSVEPQGQVGPLHF; CDR3nt: TGTGCCAGCAGCGTAGAACCCCAGGGACAGGTGGGACCCCTCCACTTT
j_gene: TRBJ2-1; abundance: few; d_gene: NA; v_gene: TRBV12-3/TRBV12-4; CDR3aa: CASSNEQFF; CDR3nt: TGTGCCAGCAGTAATGAGCAGTTCTTC
j_gene: TRBJ2-3; abundance: NA; d_gene: NA; v_gene: TRBV20-1; CDR3aa: CSASTKPGDTQYF; CDR3nt: TGCAGTGCTTCTACTAAACCAGGGGATACGCAGTATTTT
j_gene: TRBJ1-2; abundance: few; d_gene: TRBD1; v_gene: TRBV9; CDR3aa: CACSGDRTGINYGYTF; CDR3nt: TGTGCCTGCAGCGGGGATCGGACAGGGATAAACTATGGCTACACCTTC
j_gene: TRBJ2-3; abundance: NA; d_gene: TRBD2; v_gene: TRBV7-3; CDR3aa: CASSTTSGRSTDTQYF; CDR3nt: TGTGCCAGCAGCACTACTAGCGGACGTAGCACAGATACGCAGTATTTT
j_gene: TRBJ2-5; abundance: few; d_gene: NA; v_gene: TRBV6-5; CDR3aa: CASLSEGGETQYF; CDR3nt: TGTGCCAGCCTGTCGGAGGGCGGGGAGACCCAGTACTTC
j_gene: TRBJ2-3; abundance: NA; d_gene: TRBD2; v_gene: TRBV5-1; CDR3aa: CASSRPGGGTQYF; CDR3nt: TGCGCCAGCAGCCGGCCGGGGGGAGGTACGCAGTATTTT
j_gene: TRBJ1-1; abundance: few; d_gene: NA; v_gene: TRBV7-6; CDR3aa: CASSVHRGPMNTEAFF; CDR3nt: TGTGCCAGCAGCGTCCATAGGGGCCCCATGAACACTGAAGCTTTCTTT
j_gene: TRBJ2-3; abundance: NA; d_gene: NA; v_gene: TRBV9; CDR3aa: CASSRDSNTQYF; CDR3nt: TGTGCCAGCAGCCGCGACTCAAATACGCAGTATTTT
j_gene: TRBJ1-4; abundance: NA; d_gene: NA; v_gene: TRBV3-1; CDR3aa: CASSHLGRVENEKLFF; CDR3nt: TGTGCCAGCAGCCATCTGGGGCGGGTTGAAAATGAAAAGCTGTTTTTT
j_gene: TRBJ2-3; abundance: NA; d_gene: NA; v_gene: TRBV3-1; CDR3aa: CASSQRRQGSTDTQYF; CDR3nt: TGTGCCAGCAGCCAAAGACGGCAGGGAAGCACAGATACGCAGTATTTT
j_gene: TRBJ2-5; abundance: few; d_gene: TRBD1; v_gene: TRBV7-9; CDR3aa: CASSLGKTGEQETQYF; CDR3nt: TGTGCCAGCAGCTTAGGCAAAACAGGGGAACAAGAGACCCAGTACTTC
j_gene: TRBJ2-6; abundance: few; d_gene: NA; v_gene: TRBV10-3; CDR3aa: CAISESTGVRAGANVLTF; CDR3nt: TGTGCCATCAGTGAGTCGACGGGGGTTCGGGCTGGGGCCAACGTCCTGACTTTC
j_gene: TRBJ2-5; abundance: NA; d_gene: NA; v_gene: TRBV24-1; CDR3aa: CATSDPLYQETQYF; CDR3nt: TGTGCCACCAGTGATCCCCTCTACCAAGAGACCCAGTACTTC
j_gene: TRBJ2-3; abundance: NA; d_gene: TRBD1; v_gene: TRBV5-5; CDR3aa: CASSAMGQGVDTQYF; CDR3nt: TGTGCCAGCAGCGCCATGGGACAGGGGGTTGATACGCAGTATTTT
j_gene: TRBJ1-2; abundance: few; d_gene: NA; v_gene: TRBV7-3; CDR3aa: CASSLGWGRGYTF; CDR3nt: TGTGCCAGCAGCTTAGGCTGGGGGAGAGGCTACACCTTC
j_gene: TRBJ1-4; abundance: many; d_gene: NA; v_gene: TRBV6-5; CDR3aa: CASIDAGVANEKLFF; CDR3nt: TGTGCCAGCATCGACGCGGGGGTGGCTAATGAAAAACTGTTTTTT